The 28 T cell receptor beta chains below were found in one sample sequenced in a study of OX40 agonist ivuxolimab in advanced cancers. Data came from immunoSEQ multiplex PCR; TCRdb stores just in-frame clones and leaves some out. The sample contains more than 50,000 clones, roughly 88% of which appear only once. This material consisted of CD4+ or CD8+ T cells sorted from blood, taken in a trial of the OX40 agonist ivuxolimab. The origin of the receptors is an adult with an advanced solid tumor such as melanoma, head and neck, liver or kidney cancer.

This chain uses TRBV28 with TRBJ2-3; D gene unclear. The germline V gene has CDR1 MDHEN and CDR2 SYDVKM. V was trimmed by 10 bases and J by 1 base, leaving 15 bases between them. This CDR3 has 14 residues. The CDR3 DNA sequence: TGTGCCACCTCGAAGAGGCCTCGCACAGATACGCAGTATTTT. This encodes CATSKRPRTDTQYF.

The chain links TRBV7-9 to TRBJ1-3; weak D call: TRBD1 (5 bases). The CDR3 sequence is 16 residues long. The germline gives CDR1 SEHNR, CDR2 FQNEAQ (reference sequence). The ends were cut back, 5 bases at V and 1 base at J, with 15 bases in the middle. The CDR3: CASSPRDGSSGNTIYF. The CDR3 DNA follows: TGTGCCAGCAGCCCCCGGGACGGCTCTTCTGGAAACACCATATATTTT.

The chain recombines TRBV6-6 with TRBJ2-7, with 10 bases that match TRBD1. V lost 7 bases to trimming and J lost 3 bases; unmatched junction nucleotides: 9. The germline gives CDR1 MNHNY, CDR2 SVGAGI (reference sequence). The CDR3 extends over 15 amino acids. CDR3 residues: CASNLRRDRGYEQYF. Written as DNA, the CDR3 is TGTGCCAGCAACCTAAGGAGGGACAGGGGCTACGAGCAGTACTTC.

CDR3 bases: TGTGCCAGCAGTGAATTGGGACAGTATGGCTACACCTTC. Protein product: CASSELGQYGYTF. The genes are TRBV2 and TRBJ1-2; TRBD1 aligns across 7 bases. J was trimmed by 5 bases and V by 2 bases; bases with no gene match: 2. CDR3 length: 13 residues. The germline V gene encodes CDR1 SNHLY and CDR2 FYNNEI.

The CDR3: CASSAMSRKLNTGELFF. The CDR3 coding sequence is TGTGCCAGCTCAGCGATGTCCAGGAAGCTGAACACCGGGGAGCTGTTTTTT. This sequence joins TRBV18 and TRBJ2-2; the D is unclear. The V end lost 5 bases, the J end lost 1 base, and 17 bases lay between the germline ends. The germline V gene encodes CDR1 KGHSH and CDR2 LQKENI. CDR3 length equals 17 residues.

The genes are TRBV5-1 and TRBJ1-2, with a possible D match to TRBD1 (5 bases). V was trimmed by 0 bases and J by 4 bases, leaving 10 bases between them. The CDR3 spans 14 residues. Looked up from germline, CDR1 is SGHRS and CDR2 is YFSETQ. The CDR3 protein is CASSLVQGLYGYTF. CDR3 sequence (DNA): TGCGCCAGCAGCTTGGTTCAGGGTCTCTATGGCTACACCTTC. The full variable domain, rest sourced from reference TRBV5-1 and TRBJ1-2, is KAGVTQTPRYLIKTRGQQVTLSCSPISGHRSVSWYQQTPGQGLQFLFEYFSETQRNKGNFPGRFSGRQFSNSRSEMNVSTLELGDSALYLCASSLVQGLYGYTFGSGTRLTVV.

The CDR3 region is CASSEGRVNNSPLHF. The CDR3 DNA sequence: TGTGCCAGCAGTGAGGGCAGGGTGAATAATTCACCCCTCCACTTT. The V and J genes are TRBV2 and TRBJ1-6; the D gene is possibly TRBD1 (5 bases). The CDR3 runs to 15 residues. V lost 3 bases, J lost 5 bases, and 11 bases lay in between. Germline CDR1 and CDR2: SNHLY and FYNNEI.

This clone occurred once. CDR3 protein: CASSSLRGGTEAFF. The CDR3 DNA sequence: TGTGCCAGCAGTTCACTCCGAGGGGGCACTGAAGCTTTCTTT. This rearrangement joins TRBV6-5 to TRBJ1-1; TRBD1 is a possible D gene (6 bases). The CDR3 has 14 amino acids. Germline V gene data show CDR1 as MNHEY and CDR2 as SVGAGI. V was clipped by 4 bases and J by 4 bases, with 13 bases between them.

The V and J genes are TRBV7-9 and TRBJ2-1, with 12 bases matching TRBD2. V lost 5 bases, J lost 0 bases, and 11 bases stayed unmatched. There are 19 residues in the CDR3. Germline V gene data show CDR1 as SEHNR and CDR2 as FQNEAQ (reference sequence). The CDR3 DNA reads TGTGCCAGCAGCGCGAGTCTAGCGGGGGGGCAAAGCTCCTACAATGAGCAGTTCTTC. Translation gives CASSASLAGGQSSYNEQFF. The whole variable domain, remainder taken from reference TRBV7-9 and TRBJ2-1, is DTGVSQNPRHKITKRGQNVTFRCDPISEHNRLYWYRQTLGQGPEFLTYFQNEAQLEKSRLLSDRFSAERPKGSFSTLEIQRTEQGDSAMYLCASSASLAGGQSSYNEQFFGPGTRLTVL.

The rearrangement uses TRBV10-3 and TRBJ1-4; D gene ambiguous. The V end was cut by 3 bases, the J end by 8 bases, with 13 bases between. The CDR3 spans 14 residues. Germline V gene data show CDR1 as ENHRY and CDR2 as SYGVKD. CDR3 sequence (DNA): TGTGCCATCAGTGAACCTCAGAACAGAGAAAAACTGTTTTTT. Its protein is CAISEPQNREKLFF.

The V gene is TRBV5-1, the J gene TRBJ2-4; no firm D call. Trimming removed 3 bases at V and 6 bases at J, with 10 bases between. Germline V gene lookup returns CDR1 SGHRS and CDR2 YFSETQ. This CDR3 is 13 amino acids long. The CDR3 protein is CASSSRTGNIQYF. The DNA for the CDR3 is TGCGCCAGCAGCTCCAGGACGGGAAACATTCAGTACTTC. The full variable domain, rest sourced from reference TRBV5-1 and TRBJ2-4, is KAGVTQTPRYLIKTRGQQVTLSCSPISGHRSVSWYQQTPGQGLQFLFEYFSETQRNKGNFPGRFSGRQFSNSRSEMNVSTLELGDSALYLCASSSRTGNIQYFGAGTRLSVL.

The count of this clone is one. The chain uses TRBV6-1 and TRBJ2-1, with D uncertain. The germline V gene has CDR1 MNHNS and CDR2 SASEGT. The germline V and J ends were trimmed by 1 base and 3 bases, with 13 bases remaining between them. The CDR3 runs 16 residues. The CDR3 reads CASSEGNGKIYNEQFF. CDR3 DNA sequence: TGTGCCAGCAGTGAAGGGAATGGGAAGATCTACAATGAGCAGTTCTTC.

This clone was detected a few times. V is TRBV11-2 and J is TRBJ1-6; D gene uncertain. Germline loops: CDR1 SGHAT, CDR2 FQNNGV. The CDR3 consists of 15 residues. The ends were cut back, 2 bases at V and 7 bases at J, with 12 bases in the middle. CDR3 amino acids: CASSLNHPLNSPLHF. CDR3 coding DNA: TGTGCCAGCAGCTTAAATCATCCCCTAAATTCACCCCTCCACTTT.

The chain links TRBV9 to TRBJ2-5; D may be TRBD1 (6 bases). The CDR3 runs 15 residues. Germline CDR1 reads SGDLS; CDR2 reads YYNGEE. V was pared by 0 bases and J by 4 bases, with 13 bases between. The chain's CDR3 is CASSVAPTGRETQYF. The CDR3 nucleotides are TGTGCCAGCAGCGTAGCTCCCACAGGGAGAGAGACCCAGTACTTC.

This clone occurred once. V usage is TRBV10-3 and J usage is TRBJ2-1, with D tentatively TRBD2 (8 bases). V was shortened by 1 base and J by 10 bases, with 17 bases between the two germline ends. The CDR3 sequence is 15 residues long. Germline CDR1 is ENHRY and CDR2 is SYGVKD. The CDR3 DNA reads TGTGCCATCAGTGAGTTTAGCGGGGTGACAGGGGAGCAGTTCTTC. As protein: CAISEFSGVTGEQFF.

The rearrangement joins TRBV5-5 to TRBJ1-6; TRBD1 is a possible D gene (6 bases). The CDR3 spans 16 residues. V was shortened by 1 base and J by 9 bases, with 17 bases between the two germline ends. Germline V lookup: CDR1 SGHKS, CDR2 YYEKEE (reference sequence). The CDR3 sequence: CASSLSEGGVSSPLHF. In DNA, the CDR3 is TGTGCCAGCAGCTTGAGTGAGGGGGGCGTGAGTTCACCCCTCCACTTT.

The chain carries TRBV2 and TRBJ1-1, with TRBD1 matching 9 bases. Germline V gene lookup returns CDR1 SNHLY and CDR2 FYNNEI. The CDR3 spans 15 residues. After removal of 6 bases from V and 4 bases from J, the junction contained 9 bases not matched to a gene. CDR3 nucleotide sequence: TGTGCCAGCAGCATCCAACAGGGGGCAGGCACTGAAGCTTTCTTT. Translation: CASSIQQGAGTEAFF.

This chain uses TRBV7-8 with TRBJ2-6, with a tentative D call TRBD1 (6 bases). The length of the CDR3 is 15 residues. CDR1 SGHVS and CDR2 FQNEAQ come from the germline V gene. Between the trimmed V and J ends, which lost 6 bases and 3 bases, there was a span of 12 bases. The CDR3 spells CASRWTEVGANVLTF. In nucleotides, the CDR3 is TGTGCCAGCAGGTGGACAGAGGTTGGGGCCAACGTCCTGACTTTC.

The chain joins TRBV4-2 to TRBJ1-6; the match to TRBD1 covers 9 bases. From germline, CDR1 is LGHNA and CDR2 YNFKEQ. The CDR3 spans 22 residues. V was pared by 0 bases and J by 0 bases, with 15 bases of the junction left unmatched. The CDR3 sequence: CASSQDFRPGQGPSSYNSPLHF. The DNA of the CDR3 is TGTGCCAGCAGCCAAGATTTCCGACCGGGACAGGGACCAAGCTCCTATAATTCACCCCTCCACTTT.

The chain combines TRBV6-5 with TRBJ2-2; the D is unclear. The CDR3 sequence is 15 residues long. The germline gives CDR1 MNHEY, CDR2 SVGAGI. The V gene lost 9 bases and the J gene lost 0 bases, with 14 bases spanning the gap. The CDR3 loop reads CASSRLLANTGELFF. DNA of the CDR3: TGTGCCAGTTCCAGACTGTTAGCGAACACCGGGGAGCTGTTTTTT.

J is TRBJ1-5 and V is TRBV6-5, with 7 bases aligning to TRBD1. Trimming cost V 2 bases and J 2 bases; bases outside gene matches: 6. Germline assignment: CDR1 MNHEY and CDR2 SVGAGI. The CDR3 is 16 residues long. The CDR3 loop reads CASSYPTDRGNQPQHF. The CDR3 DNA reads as TGTGCCAGCAGTTACCCCACCGACAGGGGCAATCAGCCCCAGCATTTT.

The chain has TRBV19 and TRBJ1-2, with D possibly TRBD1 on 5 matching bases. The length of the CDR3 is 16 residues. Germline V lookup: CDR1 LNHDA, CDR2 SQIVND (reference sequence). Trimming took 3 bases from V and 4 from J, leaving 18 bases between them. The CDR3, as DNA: TGTGCCAGTAGTATTGAGCAGGGCCTTAGGGGCTATGGCTACACCTTC. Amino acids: CASSIEQGLRGYGYTF.

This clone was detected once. The CDR3 loop is CASSFSSTDTQYF. The DNA of the CDR3 is TGTGCCAGCAGCTTCTCTAGCACAGATACGCAGTATTTT. The V gene is TRBV5-6, the J gene TRBJ2-3; D is ambiguous. Germline V CDR1 and CDR2: SGHDT, YYEEEE. The CDR3 runs 13 residues. V lost 2 bases, J lost 0 bases, and 4 bases lay in between.

The DNA of the CDR3 is TGCGCCAGCAGCTTGGGAGATACCCGAACTGAAGCTTTCTTT. Its translation is CASSLGDTRTEAFF. The chain uses TRBV5-1 and TRBJ1-1; D is undetermined. This CDR3 is built from 14 residues. V dropped 0 bases and J dropped 5 bases, with 11 bases sitting between them. CDR1 is SGHRS, CDR2 YFSETQ, per germline.

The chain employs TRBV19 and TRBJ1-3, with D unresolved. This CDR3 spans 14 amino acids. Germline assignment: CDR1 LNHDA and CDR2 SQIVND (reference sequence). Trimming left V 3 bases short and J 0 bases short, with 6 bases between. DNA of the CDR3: TGTGCCAGTAGTATGGGGAACTCTGGAAACACCATATATTTT. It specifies CASSMGNSGNTIYF.

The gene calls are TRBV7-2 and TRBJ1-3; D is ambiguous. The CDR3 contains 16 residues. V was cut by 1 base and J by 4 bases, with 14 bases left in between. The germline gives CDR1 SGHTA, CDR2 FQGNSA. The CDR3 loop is CASSLGGRLAGNTIYF. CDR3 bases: TGTGCCAGCAGCTTAGGAGGGCGGCTTGCGGGAAACACCATATATTTT.

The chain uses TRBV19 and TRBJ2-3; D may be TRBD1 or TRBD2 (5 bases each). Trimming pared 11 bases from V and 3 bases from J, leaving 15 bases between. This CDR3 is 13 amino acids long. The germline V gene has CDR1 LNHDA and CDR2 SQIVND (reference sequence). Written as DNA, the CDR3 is TGTGCCGTACAGGAAACGGGGACAGATACGCAGTATTTT. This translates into CAVQETGTDTQYF.

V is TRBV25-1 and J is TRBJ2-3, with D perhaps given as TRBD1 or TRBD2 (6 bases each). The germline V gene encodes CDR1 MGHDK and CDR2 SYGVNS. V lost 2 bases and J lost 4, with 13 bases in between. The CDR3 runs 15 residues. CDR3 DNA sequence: TGTGCCAGCAGTGAAATGAGGGGGGCCCCAGATACGCAGTATTTT. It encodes CASSEMRGAPDTQYF.